The clone carrying this TCR beta chain was observed at least ten times. TCRdb fed the 5' RACE reads into MiXCR, producing one record per CDR3 protein. The sample lists tens of thousands of distinct CDR3 sequences, around 5.2% occurring once. The source of the sample is a study of neurological immune-mediated disorders. Losses at the gene ends were 5 bases for V and 4 bases for J; bases not matched to a gene: 5. This CDR3 contains 13 residues. Germline CDR1 reads DFQATT; CDR2 reads SNEGSKA (reference sequence). The rearrangement links TRBV20-1 to TRBJ2-1; the match to TRBD2 covers 7 bases. The TCR sequence derives from a man aged 18 to 29 with multiple sclerosis. Material for sequencing was PBMCs. This chain's CDR3 is CSASAGKYNEQFF. For the CDR3, the DNA is TGCAGTGCTTCAGCGGGAAAATACAATGAGCAGTTCTTC.